The 5 T cell receptor beta chains presented below share a single source sample, sequenced in a study of T cell repertoires in cytomegalovirus infection. TCRdb ran MiXCR on the reads and lists one entry per CDR3 protein. This table holds around 530,000 distinct CDR3 sequences, about 15% found once. What was sequenced was CD8+ T cells from PBMCs. Receptors were obtained from a human donor in good health (CMV status not recorded). Some clones in this sample may be carry-over from other donors' samples.

The chain uses TRBV19 and TRBJ1-1; 7 positions agree with TRBD1. The J segment lost 5 bases and the V segment lost 9 bases, leaving 9 bases of the junction unmatched. CDR3 length: 13 amino acids. Germline-derived CDR1 and CDR2 are LNHDA and SQIVND (reference sequence). DNA for the CDR3: TGTGCCAGCTCCCACAGGGGCAGGACTGAAGCTTTCTTT. Translating it yields CASSHRGRTEAFF.

The chain couples TRBV6-1 to TRBJ1-5; D remains ambiguous. Looked up from germline, CDR1 is MNHNS and CDR2 is SASEGT. Trimming stripped 7 bases from V and 0 bases from J, with 13 bases between. The CDR3 is 15 residues long. The CDR3 reads CASNPLGPSNQPQHF. As DNA, the CDR3 is TGTGCCAGCAATCCCTTGGGCCCTAGCAATCAGCCCCAGCATTTT.

The sample holds many counts of this clonotype. The V and J genes are TRBV19 and TRBJ1-2; 7 bases map to TRBD1. The CDR3 runs to 14 residues. The germline V gene has CDR1 LNHDA and CDR2 SQIVND (reference sequence). V was pared by 11 bases and J by 4 bases, with 13 bases of the junction left unmatched. The CDR3 bases are TGTGCCGTACGGGCACAGGGGCACTCCTATGGCTACACCTTC. Its protein product is CAVRAQGHSYGYTF.

This chain connects TRBV12-3 or TRBV12-4 to TRBJ2-7, with TRBD2 matching over 9 bases. V lost 6 bases and J lost 11; bases outside the gene matches: 20. The CDR3 has 16 residues. The CDR3 loop reads CASSHSSLAGTYVKYF. The DNA of the CDR3 is TGTGCCAGCAGCCATAGCTCCCTAGCGGGGACTTACGTGAAGTACTTC.

Notes on this clonotype: A junction end diverges from the germline sequence, so it may reflect a read error. The chain links TRBV23-1 to TRBJ2-7; D remains unclear. TRBV23-1 is noted as an ORF with a role that remains uncertain. This CDR3 comprises 10 residues. This CDR3 reads CASSPTDPNF. CDR3 DNA sequence: TGCGCCAGCAGTCCCACGGACCCTAACTTC.